These 9 T cell receptor beta chains were all obtained from the same sample, sequenced in a study of blood T cell repertoires in COVID-19. Sequencing used immunoSEQ multiplex PCR; TCRdb keeps in-frame clones, though not all of them. This sample carries just over 300,000 clones, about nine tenths of them seen once, and the ten largest clones take roughly 2.3%. The sample consisted of peripheral blood. These receptors originate from a man aged 18 to 30 with active or convalescent COVID-19.

J is TRBJ1-1 and V is TRBV14; D may be TRBD1 (5 bases). This CDR3 region has 16 residues. CDR1 SGHDN and CDR2 FVKESK come from the germline V gene. Between the trimmed V and J ends, which lost 0 bases and 0 bases, there was a span of 11 bases. The CDR3 DNA is TGTGCCAGCAGCCAAGATAAAGGACACCTGAACACTGAAGCTTTCTTT. Residues: CASSQDKGHLNTEAFF.

The chain uses TRBV2 and TRBJ2-3; D ambiguous. CDR3 length equals 15 residues. V lost 6 bases to trimming and J lost 6 bases, with 19 bases between them. Germline CDR1 SNHLY, CDR2 FYNNEI. CDR3 amino acids: CASRDIDIQSDTQYF. The CDR3 nucleotides read TGTGCCAGCAGAGATATCGATATACAGTCGGATACGCAGTATTTT.

The V call is TRBV10-3, the J call TRBJ1-1; 7 bases are shared with TRBD1. V trimming: 6 bases; J trimming: 3 bases; junction bases outside the gene matches: 4. Germline CDR1 ENHRY, CDR2 SYGVKD. The CDR3 loop spans 13 amino acids. The CDR3 nucleotides are TGTGCCATCAGAAGCACAGGGGACACTGAAGCTTTCTTT. Residues: CAIRSTGDTEAFF.

In DNA, the CDR3 is TGTGCCAGCAGGCCGGGACTAGTAATGGGAGAGACCCAGTACTTC. Amino acid sequence: CASRPGLVMGETQYF. The J gene is TRBJ2-5, the V gene TRBV6-5; 8 nucleotides match TRBD2. CDR3 size: 15 residues. Looked up from germline, CDR1 is MNHEY and CDR2 is SVGAGI. V trimming: 6 bases; J trimming: 4 bases; junction bases outside the gene matches: 10.

The chain links TRBV11-2 to TRBJ1-5, with 11 bases identical to TRBD1. From germline, CDR1 is SGHAT and CDR2 FQNNGV. This CDR3 is built from 17 residues. Germline trimming cut 1 base from V and 7 bases from J; bases unmatched to any gene: 9. The CDR3 region is CASSLVGGQGVRQPQHF. The CDR3 DNA is TGTGCCAGCAGCTTAGTAGGGGGACAGGGGGTTAGGCAGCCCCAGCATTTT. Full variable domain (outside the CDR3, taken from reference TRBV11-2 and TRBJ1-5): EAGVAQSPRYKIIEKRQSVAFWCNPISGHATLYWYQQILGQGPKLLIQFQNNGVVDDSQLPKDRFSAERLKGVDSTLKIQPAKLEDSAVYLCASSLVGGQGVRQPQHFGDGTRLSIL.

The chain couples TRBV19 to TRBJ1-2; 7 positions match TRBD1. V was pared by 3 bases and J by 0 bases, with 4 bases of the junction left unmatched. The CDR3 contains 15 residues. Per the germline V gene, CDR1 is LNHDA and CDR2 is SQIVND (reference sequence). CDR3 loop: CASSIPGQSNYGYTF. As DNA, the CDR3 is TGTGCCAGTAGTATTCCGGGACAGTCTAACTATGGCTACACCTTC.

The V gene is TRBV11-2, the J gene TRBJ2-3, with TRBD2 as a possible D gene (6 bases). V was shortened by 3 bases and J by 2 bases, with 12 bases between the two germline ends. From germline, CDR1 is SGHAT and CDR2 FQNNGV. The CDR3 is made up of 15 amino acids. The CDR3 loop reads CASSFFRGSTDTQYF. DNA for the CDR3: TGTGCCAGCAGCTTTTTCCGGGGGTCCACAGATACGCAGTATTTT. Full variable domain (missing parts from reference TRBV11-2 and TRBJ2-3): EAGVAQSPRYKIIEKRQSVAFWCNPISGHATLYWYQQILGQGPKLLIQFQNNGVVDDSQLPKDRFSAERLKGVDSTLKIQPAKLEDSAVYLCASSFFRGSTDTQYFGPGTRLTVL.

This clone occurred once. The chain links TRBV7-2 to TRBJ1-3, with D maybe TRBD1 (5 bases). Trimming shortened V by 1 base and J by 4 bases, and 11 bases separated the two germline ends. Germline V CDR1 and CDR2: SGHTA, FQGNSA. The CDR3 runs to 15 residues. In nucleotides, the CDR3 is TGTGCCAGCAGCTTAGATCCAGGGAGGGGAAACACCATATATTTT. Amino acid sequence: CASSLDPGRGNTIYF.

The chain has TRBV5-8 and TRBJ1-5; D may be TRBD1 (5 bases). The CDR3 covers 15 residues. The V and J ends lost 4 bases and 1 base respectively, with 12 bases between them. CDR1 and CDR2 from the germline V gene are SGHTS and YDEGEE. The CDR3 nucleotides are TGTGCCAGCAGCCCGGGCGGGGCCAGCAATCAGCCCCAGCATTTT. As protein: CASSPGGASNQPQHF.